The source of this T cell receptor beta chain is a study of blood T cell dynamics during melanoma immunotherapy. Study observations and caveats: The study could not tell melanoma-specific clones from general immune activation.

Germline values: CDR1 SGHDT, CDR2 YYEEEE. Between the trimmed V and J ends, which lost 7 bases and 4 bases, there was a span of 11 bases. The CDR3 contains 13 residues. Measured with immunoSEQ multiplex PCR; TCRdb has only the in-frame clones, and not every one. In the table there are about 6,300 clones, roughly 86% of which are singletons. Regarding time point: week 3, after first cycle of checkpoint inhibitor. As concerns this clone: Its specificity is not known.

The source is a human donor with melanoma. Material: blood, obtained from a patient treated with checkpoint blockade. V usage is TRBV5-6 and J usage is TRBJ1-4; no clear D gene. The CDR3 region has the DNA TGTGCCAGCGGGAGGACCGTTAATGAAAAACTGTTTTTT. This translates into CASGRTVNEKLFF.